Below, 2 T cell receptor beta chains from the same sample are listed, as sequenced in a study. Treg sorting used a CD4+CD25+CD127-/low gate. TCRdb passed the 5' RACE reads through MiXCR, listing each CDR3 protein once. This table has fewer than 65,000 distinct CDR3 sequences, roughly 20% appearing once. Material for sequencing was tumor-infiltrating Tregs sorted from the breast tumor. The source of these receptors is a female donor with breast cancer.

In its sample, this clonotype was seen a few times. The rearrangement links TRBV24-1 to TRBJ1-5; D is unclear. V was trimmed by 4 bases and J by 6 bases, leaving 6 bases between them. The CDR3 extends over 12 amino acids. Germline V lookup: CDR1 KGHDR, CDR2 SFDVKD. CDR3 nucleotides: TGTGCCACCAGTGAAGCAGGTCAGCCCCAGCATTTT. As protein: CATSEAGQPQHF.

The chain uses TRBV11-3 and TRBJ2-7; D perhaps matches TRBD1 (5 bases). The CDR3 consists of 14 residues. From germline, CDR1 is SGHNT and CDR2 YENEEA. The V gene lost 7 bases and the J gene lost 6 bases, with 19 bases spanning the gap. The CDR3 loop is CASTPRNGAREQYF. The CDR3 region has the DNA TGTGCCAGCACCCCTCGGAATGGGGCTCGCGAGCAGTACTTC. Supplemented by reference TRBV11-3 and TRBJ2-7, the full variable domain reads EAGVVQSPRYKIIEKKQPVAFWCNPISGHNTLYWYLQNLGQGPELLIRYENEEAVDDSQLPKDRFSAERLKGVDSTLKIQPAELGDSAVYLCASTPRNGAREQYFGPGTRLTVT.